These 10 T cell receptor beta chains came from one sample sequenced in a study of lung T cells in sarcoidosis with Löfgren's syndrome. TCRdb called the reads again in MiXCR, with one record for every CDR3 protein. The data show tens of thousands of distinct CDR3 sequences, approximately 21% seen once. Sequencing was performed on CD4+ T cells from PBMCs. These receptors were collected from a human donor with sarcoidosis (Löfgren's syndrome or another form), or a control subject (not recorded which).

This clonotype was detected many times. The rearrangement links TRBV6-2 or TRBV6-3 to TRBJ2-5; 11 bases map to TRBD2. J gave up 2 bases and V 5 bases, and 4 bases lay outside the gene matches. Germline V gene lookup returns CDR1 MNHEY and CDR2 SVGEGT. There are 15 residues in the CDR3. The CDR3 nucleotides are TGTGCCAGCAGTCCGGGACTAGCGGTACAAGAGACCCAGTACTTC. Translated: CASSPGLAVQETQYF.

This clonotype was recorded at least ten times. This rearrangement joins TRBV7-9 to TRBJ2-7; D remains ambiguous. The CDR3 consists of 13 residues. Germline V CDR1 and CDR2: SEHNR, FQNEAQ (reference sequence). Deletions cut 5 bases from V and 7 bases from J, with 15 bases between. The CDR3 sequence: CASSHSRAEEQYF. DNA for the CDR3: TGTGCCAGCAGCCACTCCCGGGCGGAAGAGCAGTACTTC. Supplemented by reference TRBV7-9 and TRBJ2-7, the full variable domain reads DTGVSQNPRHKITKRGQNVTFRCDPISEHNRLYWYRQTLGQGPEFLTYFQNEAQLEKSRLLSDRFSAERPKGSFSTLEIQRTEQGDSAMYLCASSHSRAEEQYFGPGTRLTVT.

This clonotype was seen only a few times. The genes are TRBV10-1 and TRBJ2-3; D may be TRBD1 or TRBD2 (6 bases each). Deletions cut 2 bases from V and 6 bases from J, with 18 bases between. CDR1 is WNHNN, CDR2 SYGVQD, per germline (reference sequence). The CDR3 extends over 16 amino acids. DNA for the CDR3: TGCGCCAGCAGTGAGACGCGGGGTAGGGGGTCGGATACGCAGTATTTT. Translating gives CASSETRGRGSDTQYF.

This clonotype was seen ten or more times. The chain recombines TRBV7-2 with TRBJ1-1; D unresolved. Trimming pared 5 bases from V and 0 bases from J, leaving 16 bases between. The germline gives CDR1 SGHTA, CDR2 FQGNSA. This CDR3 contains 16 residues. The CDR3 DNA reads TGTGCCAGCAGCCCCGAAGGCCGCCGGATGAACACTGAAGCTTTCTTT. Its protein is CASSPEGRRMNTEAFF.

This clonotype was seen at least ten times. CDR3 nucleotide sequence: TGTGCCAGCAGTTCGCTAAGGCGTTTCAACACTGAAGCTTTCTTT. This translates into CASSSLRRFNTEAFF. The chain carries TRBV6-1 and TRBJ1-1; D remains unclear. Trimming cost V 5 bases and J 2 bases, with 15 bases left between them. The CDR3 totals 15 residues. Germline V gene lookup returns CDR1 MNHNS and CDR2 SASEGT.

Concerning this clonotype: One end of the junction does not line up with germline, which may come from a read error. V and J are TRBV11-1 and TRBJ1-2; a possible D gene is TRBD1 (5 bases). The CDR3 extends over 14 amino acids. Germline assignment: CDR1 SGHAT and CDR2 FQDESV (reference sequence). The chain's CDR3 is CASSHQGGNYGCTF. CDR3 sequence (DNA): TGTGCCAGCAGCCATCAGGGAGGGAACTATGGCTGCACCTTC.

This clonotype has a handful of counts. The chain joins TRBV5-4 to TRBJ1-5; 10 bases fit TRBD1. Losses at the gene ends were 0 bases for V and 7 bases for J; bases not matched to a gene: 4. The CDR3 has 15 amino acids. The V gene's germline CDR1 is SGHNT and CDR2 YYREEE (reference sequence). The CDR3 here is CASSLAGTGEQPQHF. The CDR3 DNA reads as TGTGCCAGCAGCTTGGCCGGGACAGGGGAGCAGCCCCAGCATTTT.

The chain uses TRBV29-1 and TRBJ2-3; D is perhaps TRBD1 or TRBD2 (5 bases each). The CDR3 loop spans 16 amino acids. Trimming took 5 bases from V and 0 from J, leaving 18 bases between them. Per the germline V gene, CDR1 is SQVTM and CDR2 is ANQGSEA. The chain's CDR3 is CSVIEGSAVSTDTQYF. The CDR3 region has the DNA TGCAGCGTTATTGAGGGGAGCGCCGTTAGCACAGATACGCAGTATTTT.

Points on this clonotype: Just one base apart from a much larger clone, this may be a read error. The chain links TRBV24-1 to TRBJ1-1; 7 nucleotides match TRBD1. V lost 9 bases, J lost 4 bases, and 4 bases stayed unmatched. CDR1 and CDR2 (germline): KGHDR, SFDVKD. The CDR3 contains 12 residues. The CDR3 nucleotides are TGTGCCACCGAGGGACAGAGCACTGAAGCTTTCTTT. It yields the protein CATEGQSTEAFF.

On this clonotype itself: A single base separates this from a much larger clone, so it may be a read error. The chain is built from TRBV11-2 and TRBJ1-1; possible D gene TRBD1, 6 bases. The germline V gene encodes CDR1 SGHAT and CDR2 FQNNGV. V was trimmed by 5 bases and J by 4 bases, leaving 11 bases between them. This CDR3 spans 13 amino acids. CDR3 amino acids: CASSKQGSTEAFF. The CDR3 nucleotides read TGTGCCAGCAGCAAACAGGGAAGCACTGAAGCTTTCTTT.